Listed below are T cell receptor beta chains from one sample, sequenced in a study of identical twins. In TCRdb, the 5' RACE reads were re-called with MiXCR into one record per CDR3 protein. Among hundreds of thousands of distinct CDR3 sequences listed, just over 7% were seen once. The same data also contributed to another study, on yellow fever vaccine responses in identical twins.

Material for sequencing was PBMCs. The receptors derive from a woman between 18 and 29 years old in good health. Each CDR3 is given with its conserved first and last residue. A D gene is named only where the DNA matches it firmly. The size entry is marked missing in some rows and otherwise reads once, few, many or a size class.

d_call	v_call	clone_size	j_call	cdr3_aa	cdr3_nt
.	TRBV9	.	TRBJ2-3	CASSVGQAWDTQYF	TGTGCCAGCAGCGTAGGACAGGCCTGGGATACGCAGTATTTT
.	TRBV4-2	many	TRBJ2-7	CASSPGRADEQYF	TGTGCCAGCAGCCCCGGCCGAGCCGACGAGCAGTACTTC
TRBD1	TRBV5-1	many	TRBJ1-1	CASSLAPGTVDTEAFF	TGCGCCAGCAGCTTGGCCCCTGGGACAGTAGACACTGAAGCTTTCTTT
TRBD1	TRBV12-3/TRBV12-4	many	TRBJ2-3	CASSFWRWGQVTDTQYF	TGTGCCAGCAGTTTTTGGCGGTGGGGACAGGTAACAGATACGCAGTATTTT
TRBD1	TRBV20-1	.	TRBJ1-2	CSARDPDREGGYTF	TGCAGTGCTAGAGATCCGGACAGGGAAGGAGGCTACACCTTC
.	TRBV25-1	.	TRBJ1-5	CASSAEASNQPQHF	TGTGCCAGCAGTGCCGAGGCAAGCAATCAGCCCCAGCATTTT
.	TRBV29-1	few	TRBJ2-1	CSAKPEGQGEQFF	TGCAGCGCCAAACCTGAGGGGCAGGGTGAGCAGTTCTTC
TRBD2	TRBV7-8	.	TRBJ2-7	CASSLVGSGTPSSYEQYF	TGTGCCAGCAGCTTAGTTGGTAGCGGGACCCCGAGCTCCTACGAGCAGTACTTC
TRBD1	TRBV6-5	.	TRBJ1-6	CASSYRLQGTESLHF	TGTGCCAGCAGTTACCGACTACAGGGGACGGAGTCCCTCCACTTT
TRBD1	TRBV12-3/TRBV12-4	.	TRBJ2-2	CASSSSSLALTGAGGGELFF	TGTGCCAGCAGTTCGTCGAGCCTTGCATTGACAGGGGCAGGGGGCGGGGAGCTGTTTTTT
.	TRBV20-1	many	TRBJ2-1	CSARARGGLSYNEQFF	TGCAGTGCTAGGGCTCGGGGCGGACTCTCCTACAATGAGCAGTTCTTC
TRBD1	TRBV25-1	many	TRBJ1-1	CASNAGGNTEAFF	TGTGCCAGCAATGCAGGGGGGAACACTGAAGCTTTCTTT
.	TRBV29-1	.	TRBJ1-2	CSVAGRTDTNYGYTF	TGCAGCGTCGCTGGGCGGACAGACACTAACTATGGCTACACCTTC
TRBD2	TRBV28	many	TRBJ2-1	CASSLLAGEFDNEQFF	TGTGCCAGCAGTTTACTAGCGGGAGAGTTCGACAATGAGCAGTTCTTC
.	TRBV29-1	.	TRBJ2-1	CSVERDWPGTYNEQFF	TGCAGCGTTGAGAGGGACTGGCCCGGGACCTACAATGAGCAGTTCTTC
TRBD2	TRBV24-1	.	TRBJ2-3	CATSDLSGSTDTQYF	TGTGCCACCAGTGATTTAAGCGGGAGTACAGATACGCAGTATTTT
.	TRBV28	few	TRBJ2-1	CASRHHTVSSYNEQFF	TGTGCCAGCAGACACCATACTGTTAGCTCCTACAATGAGCAGTTCTTC
.	TRBV5-1	.	TRBJ2-5	CASSLVRLAGETQYF	TGCGCCAGCAGCTTGGTTCGTCTAGCAGGAGAGACCCAGTACTTC
TRBD2	TRBV7-2	.	TRBJ2-1	CASSRLRGGGEQFF	TGTGCCAGCAGCAGGTTGCGGGGGGGCGGGGAGCAGTTCTTC
TRBD2	TRBV5-6	.	TRBJ2-7	CASSLELAGGSHEQYF	TGTGCCAGCAGCTTGGAACTAGCGGGAGGGTCCCACGAGCAGTACTTC
TRBD1	TRBV2	many	TRBJ1-3	CASTTGFRSGNTIYF	TGTGCCAGCACGACAGGGTTTCGCTCTGGAAACACCATATATTTT
TRBD1	TRBV5-1	few	TRBJ2-1	CASSPRDRVYNEQFF	TGCGCCAGCAGCCCTAGGGACAGAGTCTACAATGAGCAGTTCTTC
.	TRBV7-6	.	TRBJ2-5	CASSFRGQNQETQYF	TGTGCCAGCAGCTTCAGGGGACAAAATCAAGAGACCCAGTACTTC
.	TRBV2	.	TRBJ2-1	CASNPRPGGNEQFF	TGTGCCAGCAACCCCAGGCCAGGGGGGAATGAGCAGTTCTTC
TRBD2	TRBV7-2	few	TRBJ2-1	CASSLARPGLAAPSYNEQFF	TGTGCCAGCAGCTTAGCCAGGCCTGGACTAGCGGCACCCTCCTACAATGAGCAGTTCTTC
.	TRBV24-1	.	TRBJ2-1	CATCFVGVCYNEQFF	TGTGCCACCTGCTTCGTGGGGGTATGTTACAATGAGCAGTTCTTC
.	TRBV20-1	few	TRBJ2-2	CSGARIENTGELFF	TGCAGTGGGGCACGGATTGAGAACACCGGGGAGCTGTTTTTT
TRBD2	TRBV6-4	.	TRBJ2-1	CASSDSSGSGNEQFF	TGTGCCAGCAGTGACTCTAGCGGGAGTGGGAATGAGCAGTTCTTC
.	TRBV12-3/TRBV12-4	many	TRBJ1-5	CASSLRGVSNQPQHF	TGTGCCAGCAGCTTGCGTGGGGTTAGCAATCAGCCCCAGCATTTT
.	TRBV6-5	.	TRBJ1-4	CASSYSDWVAEEKLFF	TGTGCCAGCAGTTACTCGGACTGGGTTGCGGAGGAAAAACTGTTTTTT
.	TRBV6-6	few	TRBJ2-1	CASSYVAVNEQFF	TGTGCCAGCAGTTACGTGGCGGTTAATGAGCAGTTCTTC
.	TRBV20-1	many	TRBJ2-1	CSARSGSGGFNEQFF	TGCAGTGCTAGATCCGGGAGCGGAGGTTTCAATGAGCAGTTCTTC
.	TRBV6-6	.	TRBJ2-2	CATAQEGAGELFF	TGTGCCACCGCACAGGAGGGAGCCGGGGAGCTGTTTTTT
.	TRBV3-1	many	TRBJ2-5	CASSGPGQETQYF	TGTGCCAGCAGCGGACCGGGCCAAGAGACCCAGTACTTC
.	TRBV12-5	many	TRBJ1-5	CASAVQFDQPQHF	TGTGCTAGTGCAGTTCAGTTTGACCAGCCCCAGCATTTT
.	TRBV20-1	many	TRBJ2-5	CSAIWAETQYF	TGCAGTGCTATATGGGCGGAGACCCAGTACTTC
.	TRBV4-1	many	TRBJ2-7	CASSQRETYEQYF	TGCGCCAGCAGCCAACGGGAGACGTACGAGCAGTACTTC
.	TRBV2	.	TRBJ2-7	CASSEGGGGTYEQYF	TGTGCCAGCAGTGAAGGAGGAGGAGGAACCTACGAGCAGTACTTC
TRBD2	TRBV9	many	TRBJ2-3	CASSAPIAGVEDTQYF	TGTGCCAGCAGCGCGCCGATAGCGGGAGTTGAAGATACGCAGTATTTT
.	TRBV7-6	.	TRBJ2-1	CASSLGAGGLSNNEQFF	TGTGCCAGCAGCTTAGGGGCCGGGGGGCTGTCCAACAATGAGCAGTTCTTC
.	TRBV28	.	TRBJ1-5	CASRGWGLDQPQHF	TGTGCCAGCAGAGGTTGGGGGCTGGATCAGCCCCAGCATTTT
.	TRBV6-1	few	TRBJ2-1	CASSLRGYSSYNEQFF	TGTGCCAGCAGCCTTCGGGGCTACAGCTCCTACAATGAGCAGTTCTTC
.	TRBV7-8	.	TRBJ2-7	CASSYLPGAYEQYF	TGTGCCAGCAGCTACTTGCCGGGAGCATACGAGCAGTACTTC
TRBD1	TRBV27	.	TRBJ1-4	CASSSGTGVEKLFF	TGTGCCAGCAGTTCCGGGACAGGGGTGGAAAAACTGTTTTTT
TRBD2	TRBV11-3	.	TRBJ2-7	CASSLWSGTSGRYEQYF	TGTGCCAGCAGCTTATGGTCGGGGACTAGCGGGAGGTACGAGCAGTACTTC
.	TRBV5-1	few	TRBJ2-1	CASSLATYRGNEQFF	TGCGCCAGCAGCTTGGCCACATACAGAGGGAATGAGCAGTTCTTC
.	TRBV10-3	many	TRBJ2-3	CATLRGALTDTQYF	TGTGCCACCCTGAGGGGGGCCCTCACAGATACGCAGTATTTT
TRBD1	TRBV20-1	few	TRBJ1-6	CSVMKGTGNSPLHF	TGCAGTGTCATGAAAGGGACAGGGAACTCACCCCTCCACTTT